A single sample gave rise to the 11 T cell receptor beta chains below, sequenced in a study of OX40 agonist ivuxolimab in advanced cancers. Clones were sequenced by immunoSEQ multiplex PCR, and TCRdb holds only the in-frame ones, with some missing. The sample contains 39,000 or so clones, approximately 87% of which appear only once. Material: CD4+ or CD8+ T cells sorted from blood, obtained in a trial of the OX40 agonist ivuxolimab. The receptors stem from an adult with an advanced solid tumor such as melanoma, head and neck, liver or kidney cancer.

CDR3 residues: CASSPGTAGNEQFF. Written as DNA, the CDR3 is TGTGCCAGCAGCCCAGGGACAGCGGGTAATGAGCAGTTCTTC. The chain has TRBV7-6 and TRBJ2-1; D is possibly TRBD1 (7 bases). This CDR3 spans 14 amino acids. CDR1 and CDR2 (germline): SGHVS, FNYEAQ. Trimming cost V 5 bases and J 7 bases, with 15 bases left between them.

The genes are TRBV19 and TRBJ1-1, with TRBD1 identical over 9 bases. V dropped 9 bases and J dropped 0; count of bases not matched to a gene: 5. Germline lookup yields CDR1 LNHDA and CDR2 SQIVND (reference sequence). This CDR3 comprises 14 residues. The CDR3 nucleotides read TGTGCCAGCTCACAGGGGGCGATGAACACTGAAGCTTTCTTT. It translates to CASSQGAMNTEAFF.

The chain couples TRBV5-1 to TRBJ2-3; 10 bases line up with TRBD1. V lost 4 bases and J lost 7; bases outside the gene matches: 12. Germline CDR1 is SGHRS and CDR2 is YFSETQ. This CDR3 comprises 16 residues. The CDR3 spells CASSRTGGSDMNTQYF. For the CDR3, the DNA is TGCGCCAGCAGCAGGACAGGGGGTTCGGACATGAATACGCAGTATTTT. Using reference TRBV5-1 and TRBJ2-3 for the parts outside the CDR3, the full variable domain is KAGVTQTPRYLIKTRGQQVTLSCSPISGHRSVSWYQQTPGQGLQFLFEYFSETQRNKGNFPGRFSGRQFSNSRSEMNVSTLELGDSALYLCASSRTGGSDMNTQYFGPGTRLTVL.

CDR3 region: CASSVGQGANYGYTF. The CDR3 bases are TGTGCCAGCAGCGTAGGACAGGGGGCTAACTATGGCTACACCTTC. The chain is built from TRBV9 and TRBJ1-2; 9 bases agree with TRBD1. Per the germline V gene, CDR1 is SGDLS and CDR2 is YYNGEE. This CDR3 comprises 15 residues. V lost 0 bases to trimming and J lost 0 bases; unmatched junction nucleotides: 0.

The gene calls are TRBV4-2 and TRBJ2-3; TRBD2 matches at 9 bases. Trimming removed 1 base from V and 4 bases from J; junction bases left unmatched: 6. Germline V CDR1 and CDR2: LGHNA, YNFKEQ. This CDR3 comprises 16 residues. This CDR3 reads CASSQVAGVSPDTQYF. The CDR3 DNA follows: TGTGCCAGCAGCCAAGTAGCGGGAGTGAGTCCAGATACGCAGTATTTT.

V gene TRBV4-1 combines with J gene TRBJ1-2; D ambiguous. The CDR3 runs to 15 residues. Trimming pared 7 bases from V and 0 bases from J, leaving 15 bases between. Germline lookup yields CDR1 MGHRA and CDR2 YSYEKL. The CDR3 DNA is TGCGCCAGCACCCCACAGTCGGATGCTAACTATGGCTACACCTTC. Translation: CASTPQSDANYGYTF.

With regard to this clone: Other DNA variants within this sample encode the same CDR3. The V and J genes are TRBV4-1 and TRBJ2-3, with TRBD2 matching 7 bases. This CDR3 has 16 amino acids. With V trimmed by 4 bases and J by 0 bases, 7 bases remained unmatched. The germline gives CDR1 MGHRA, CDR2 YSYEKL. The CDR3 region is CASSPRAGASTDTQYF. CDR3 in DNA: TGCGCCAGCAGCCCTCGGGCGGGAGCTAGCACAGATACGCAGTATTTT.

The V call is TRBV9, the J call TRBJ1-2, with TRBD1 matching 10 bases. V lost 0 bases and J lost 5; bases outside the gene matches: 7. The CDR3 runs to 16 residues. Germline CDR1 and CDR2: SGDLS and YYNGEE. The CDR3 loop is CASSVDSGQGGYGYTF. In DNA, the CDR3 is TGTGCCAGCAGCGTAGACTCCGGACAGGGGGGTTATGGCTACACCTTC. Supplemented by reference TRBV9 and TRBJ1-2, the full variable domain reads DSGVTQTPKHLITATGQRVTLRCSPRSGDLSVYWYQQSLDQGLQFLIQYYNGEERAKGNILERFSAQQFPDLHSELNLSSLELGDSALYFCASSVDSGQGGYGYTFGSGTRLTVV.

The gene calls are TRBV19 and TRBJ2-1; 9 bases map to TRBD1. The CDR3 consists of 13 residues. Losses at the gene ends were 6 bases for V and 10 bases for J; bases not matched to a gene: 7. Germline V gives CDR1 LNHDA, CDR2 SQIVND (reference sequence). CDR3 amino acids: CASSRTGEGEQFF. In nucleotides, the CDR3 is TGTGCCAGTAGCCGGACAGGGGAGGGCGAGCAGTTCTTC.

The chain recombines TRBV9 with TRBJ2-5; possibly TRBD2 for D (5 bases). Trimming removed 0 bases from V and 4 bases from J, with 10 bases in between. CDR3 length: 14 amino acids. Germline CDR1 reads SGDLS; CDR2 reads YYNGEE. CDR3 DNA: TGTGCCAGCAGCGTAGTTGAGCGGATAGAGACCCAGTACTTC. This codes for CASSVVERIETQYF.

This sequence joins TRBV11-1 and TRBJ1-2, with 11 bases that match TRBD1. The CDR3 runs 14 residues. V trimming: 5 bases; J trimming: 9 bases; junction bases outside the gene matches: 8. Germline V gene data show CDR1 as SGHAT and CDR2 as FQDESV (reference sequence). DNA of the CDR3: TGTGCCAGCAGCCACGGACAGGGGGCTGGTAGCTACACCTTC. Amino acids: CASSHGQGAGSYTF.